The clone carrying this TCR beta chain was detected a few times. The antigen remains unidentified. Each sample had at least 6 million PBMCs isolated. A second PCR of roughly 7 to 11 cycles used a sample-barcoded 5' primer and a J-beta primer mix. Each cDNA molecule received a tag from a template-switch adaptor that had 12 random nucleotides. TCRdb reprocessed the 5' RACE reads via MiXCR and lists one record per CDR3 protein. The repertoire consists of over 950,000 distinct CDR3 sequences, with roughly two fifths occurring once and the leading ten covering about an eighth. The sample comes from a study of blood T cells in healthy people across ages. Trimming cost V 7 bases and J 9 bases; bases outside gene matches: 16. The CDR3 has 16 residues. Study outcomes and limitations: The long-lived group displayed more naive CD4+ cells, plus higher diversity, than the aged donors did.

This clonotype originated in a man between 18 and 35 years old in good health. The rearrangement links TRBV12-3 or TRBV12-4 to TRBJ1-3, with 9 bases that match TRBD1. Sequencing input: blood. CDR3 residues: CASTETGTGFSGTIYF. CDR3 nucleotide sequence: TGTGCCAGCACCGAAACGGGGACAGGGTTCTCAGGCACCATATATTTT.